These 4 T cell receptor beta chains were all obtained from the same sample, sequenced in a study of T cells after yellow fever vaccination. MiXCR, applied by TCRdb to the 5' RACE reads, yields one record per CDR3 protein. The sample yields some 600,000 distinct CDR3 sequences, more than 9% seen once. The specimen was PBMCs, collected on the day of the yellow fever booster vaccination. These receptors all come from a young man who received the YFV17D yellow fever vaccine.

This clonotype was observed a single time. The chain combines TRBV5-1 with TRBJ1-1; possibly TRBD1 for D (5 bases). The CDR3 runs 13 residues. CDR1 is SGHRS and CDR2 is YFSETQ in the germline V gene. V lost 2 bases to trimming and J lost 6 bases, with 11 bases between them. The CDR3 protein is CASSFQGDAEAFF. CDR3 nucleotide sequence: TGCGCCAGCAGCTTTCAAGGGGACGCTGAAGCTTTCTTT.

This clonotype was detected many times. The rearrangement joins TRBV7-9 to TRBJ1-6; TRBD1 matches 10 bases. The CDR3 loop spans 14 amino acids. CDR1 and CDR2 (germline): SEHNR, FQNEAQ (reference sequence). The trim removed 6 bases at V and 8 bases at J, leaving 4 bases unmatched. The CDR3 DNA sequence: TGTGCCAGCAGACCAGGACAGGGGGATTCACCCCTCCACTTT. Its protein product is CASRPGQGDSPLHF.

This clonotype was seen more than once but under ten times. The genes are TRBV29-1 and TRBJ2-2; tentatively, D is TRBD2 (5 bases). This CDR3 has 13 amino acids. Germline values: CDR1 SQVTM, CDR2 ANQGSEA. Trimming took 4 bases from V and 5 from J, leaving 11 bases between them. This CDR3 is CSVGIQRTGELFF. CDR3 in DNA: TGCAGCGTTGGTATCCAGCGGACCGGGGAGCTGTTTTTT.

This clonotype was detected a few times. The chain employs TRBV6-2 or TRBV6-3 and TRBJ2-3, with TRBD1 matching over 7 bases. Trimming removed 2 bases from V and 8 bases from J; junction bases left unmatched: 10. Germline CDR1 and CDR2: MNHEY and SVGEGT. There are 15 residues in the CDR3. The CDR3 coding sequence is TGTGCCAGCAGTTACCCTCGGACAGGAGTTGTTACGCAGTATTTT. Translating gives CASSYPRTGVVTQYF.